The 18 T cell receptor beta chains listed next were all sequenced from one sample in a study of blood T cell repertoires in COVID-19. The protocol was immunoSEQ multiplex PCR, while the TCRdb copy is restricted to in-frame clones and leaves out a portion. The data show about 140,000 clones, roughly 88% seen once. Sequencing was performed on peripheral blood. These receptors were collected from a man between 60 and 70 years old with active or convalescent COVID-19.

This clone was found once. J is TRBJ2-2 and V is TRBV15; D gene unclear. CDR3 size: 14 residues. The ends were cut back, 1 base at V and 3 bases at J, with 6 bases in the middle. Germline V gene data show CDR1 as LNHNV and CDR2 as YYDKDF (reference sequence). The CDR3 region is CATSRASYTGELFF. As DNA, the CDR3 is TGTGCCACCAGCAGAGCTTCTTACACCGGGGAGCTGTTTTTT.

The chain joins TRBV11-3 to TRBJ1-6; 8 bases are a match to TRBD1. Trimming took 5 bases from V and 5 from J; bases not matched to a gene: 8. The CDR3 is 16 residues long. Germline CDR1 and CDR2: SGHNT and YENEEA. As DNA, the CDR3 is TGTGCCAGCAGCCGTCGGACAGGGCTTAATAATTCACCCCTCCACTTT. As protein: CASSRRTGLNNSPLHF.

The V gene is TRBV27, the J gene TRBJ2-6, with D tentatively TRBD1 (6 bases). The CDR3 has 17 amino acids. V was pared by 5 bases and J by 1 base, with 15 bases between. Germline CDR1 and CDR2: MNHEY and SMNVEV (reference sequence). CDR3 nucleotides: TGTGCCAGCAGTGAAGACAGGTCCATTTCTGGGGCCAACGTCCTGACTTTC. Translating gives CASSEDRSISGANVLTF. Complete variable domain (other parts from reference TRBV27 and TRBJ2-6): EAQVTQNPRYLITVTGKKLTVTCSQNMNHEYMSWYRQDPGLGLRQIYYSMNVEVTDKGDVPEGYKVSRKEKRNFPLILESPSPNQTSLYFCASSEDRSISGANVLTFGAGSRLTVL.

The gene calls are TRBV5-8 and TRBJ2-3, with 7 bases identical to TRBD1. The V gene end was trimmed by 4 bases and the J gene end by 0 bases; junction bases not matched to a gene: 8. CDR3 length: 16 amino acids. The germline gives CDR1 SGHTS, CDR2 YDEGEE. The CDR3 DNA reads as TGTGCCAGCAGCAAAGTCACAGGGGCTAGCACAGATACGCAGTATTTT. It yields the protein CASSKVTGASTDTQYF. Looking up the rest from reference TRBV5-8 and TRBJ2-3 gives the full variable domain: EAGVTQSPTHLIKTRGQQATLRCSPISGHTSVYWYQQALGLGLQFLLWYDEGEERNRGNFPPRFSGRQFPNYSSELNVNALELEDSALYLCASSKVTGASTDTQYFGPGTRLTVL.

This clone was counted a few times. This rearrangement joins TRBV29-1 to TRBJ1-1; D is ambiguous. Trimming shortened V by 2 bases and J by 3 bases, and 10 bases separated the two germline ends. The CDR3 contains 13 residues. CDR1 and CDR2 from the germline V gene are SQVTM and ANQGSEA. As DNA, the CDR3 is TGCAGCGTTGAAACCCTGCGGGACACTGAAGCTTTCTTT. This sequence encodes CSVETLRDTEAFF. Full variable domain (rest looked up from reference TRBV29-1 and TRBJ1-1): SAVISQKPSRDICQRGTSLTIQCQVDSQVTMMFWYRQQPGQSLTLIATANQGSEATYESGFVIDKFPISRPNLTFSTLTVSNMSPEDSSIYLCSVETLRDTEAFFGQGTRLTVV.

This clone was observed a few times. The DNA is left out, because the CDR3 cannot be placed on it with certainty; the CDR3 is given as TCRdb lists it. The CDR3 is CASTSGMGQGGSGELFF. V usage is TRBV19 and J usage is TRBJ2-2; TRBD1, the D gene given by the table, was not confirmed from the DNA. The germline CDR1 and CDR2 sequences are LNHDA and SQIVND (reference sequence). The CDR3 spans 17 residues, counting both ends.

The chain couples TRBV6-1 to TRBJ1-3, with 7 bases identical to TRBD1. This CDR3 has 14 residues. V shed 2 bases and J 2 bases; nucleotides not matched to a gene: 0. CDR1 and CDR2 (germline): MNHNS, SASEGT. The CDR3 sequence is CASSEQGAGNTIYF. CDR3 coding DNA: TGTGCCAGCAGTGAACAGGGGGCTGGAAACACCATATATTTT.

This clone was seen a single time. This rearrangement joins TRBV6-2 or TRBV6-3 to TRBJ2-5, with 12 bases matching TRBD2. The CDR3 runs 16 residues. Germline V gene data show CDR1 as MNHEY and CDR2 as SVGEGT. V was pared by 1 base and J by 0 bases, with 0 bases of the junction left unmatched. CDR3 residues: CASSYWTSGDQETQYF. The CDR3 nucleotides are TGTGCCAGCAGTTACTGGACTAGCGGGGACCAAGAGACCCAGTACTTC.

The chain recombines TRBV10-3 with TRBJ1-2, with D maybe TRBD1 (5 bases). There are 13 residues in the CDR3. V was clipped by 3 bases and J by 7 bases, with 12 bases between them. Germline V gives CDR1 ENHRY, CDR2 SYGVKD. The CDR3 DNA is TGTGCCATCAGTGACGGGGGATTCGGTGGCTACACCTTC. Protein product: CAISDGGFGGYTF.

The chain recombines TRBV7-8 with TRBJ1-5; D remains unclear. There are 14 residues in the CDR3. With 0 bases removed from V and 8 bases from J, the gap between germline ends came to 11 bases. Germline values: CDR1 SGHVS, CDR2 FQNEAQ. This CDR3 is CASSLAGRAEPQHF. The CDR3 DNA is TGTGCCAGCAGCTTAGCTGGGAGGGCGGAGCCCCAGCATTTT.

V usage is TRBV5-6 and J usage is TRBJ2-5; D might be TRBD1 (6 bases). The CDR3 consists of 14 residues. CDR1 and CDR2 from the germline V gene are SGHDT and YYEEEE. The V end lost 1 base, the J end lost 6 bases, and 13 bases lay between the germline ends. CDR3 sequence reads: CASSLRGGVQTQYF. The CDR3 DNA follows: TGTGCCAGCAGCTTGCGTGGGGGCGTCCAGACCCAGTACTTC.

In its sample, this clone was seen once. V usage is TRBV5-1 and J usage is TRBJ1-4; maybe TRBD1 (5 bases). This CDR3 is built from 15 residues. Germline V gene lookup returns CDR1 SGHRS and CDR2 YFSETQ. The V and J ends lost 1 base and 7 bases respectively, with 14 bases between them. The CDR3 nucleotides are TGCGCCAGCAGCTTGCAGGGCACGGGTATTGAAAAACTGTTTTTT. Its translation is CASSLQGTGIEKLFF.

V and J are TRBV6-2 or TRBV6-3 and TRBJ2-7; 8 nucleotides match TRBD2. V gave up 2 bases and J gave up 4 bases; unmatched junction bases: 1. The CDR3 totals 13 residues. Germline lookup yields CDR1 MNHEY and CDR2 SVGEGT. CDR3 nucleotide sequence: TGTGCCAGCAGTTACGGGACTAGTTACGAGCAGTACGTC. It codes for CASSYGTSYEQYV.

The V gene is TRBV6-2 or TRBV6-3, the J gene TRBJ2-5, with D unclear. CDR1 is MNHEY and CDR2 is SVGEGT in the germline V gene. The CDR3 sequence is 15 residues long. V was pared by 2 bases and J by 2 bases, with 12 bases between. For the CDR3, the DNA is TGTGCCAGCAGTTACGGATTTGAGGAGCAAGAGACCCAGTACTTC. Protein: CASSYGFEEQETQYF.

The chain carries TRBV7-2 and TRBJ2-7, with TRBD1 as a possible D gene (6 bases). The length of the CDR3 is 17 residues. The germline V and J ends were trimmed by 1 base and 0 bases, with 16 bases remaining between them. CDR1 is SGHTA and CDR2 is FQGNSA in the germline V gene. This chain's CDR3 is CASSLEGVDLSSYEQYV. CDR3 nucleotides: TGTGCCAGCAGCTTAGAGGGGGTGGATCTTAGCTCCTACGAGCAGTACGTC.

This rearrangement joins TRBV6-6 to TRBJ2-1; the D gene is possibly TRBD1 (6 bases). Germline-derived CDR1 and CDR2 are MNHNY and SVGAGI (reference sequence). V lost 6 bases and J 3 bases, leaving 9 bases between the germline ends. The CDR3 runs 13 residues. The CDR3 sequence is CASRRDNYNEQFF. The CDR3 DNA is TGTGCCAGCAGACGGGACAACTACAATGAGCAGTTCTTC.

This clone appeared a few times. This chain joins TRBV11-3 and TRBJ2-1; 9 positions agree with TRBD1. Germline CDR1 and CDR2: SGHNT and YENEEA. The length of the CDR3 is 16 residues. With V trimmed by 5 bases and J by 8 bases, 13 bases remained unmatched. CDR3 sequence: CASSAQGQGGAYEQFF. CDR3 bases: TGTGCCAGCAGCGCCCAGGGACAGGGTGGGGCCTATGAGCAGTTCTTC.

This clone showed up just a few times. The V call is TRBV7-2, the J call TRBJ1-1, with D tentatively TRBD1 (6 bases). There are 12 residues in the CDR3. Germline assignment: CDR1 SGHTA and CDR2 FQGNSA. Trimming removed 3 bases from V and 6 bases from J, with 8 bases in between. CDR3 loop: CASSLDSAEAFF. The CDR3 DNA reads as TGTGCCAGCAGCTTGGACAGTGCTGAAGCTTTCTTT.